The clone carrying this T cell receptor (beta chain) was recorded at least ten times. Its antigen is not known. The sample is drawn from a study of T cells in Graves' hyperthyroidism and ophthalmopathy. Graves' hyperthyroidism without ophthalmopathy progression within 18 months was termed stable. Each 10 ml fresh peripheral blood draw supplied the PBMCs. This CDR3 comprises 15 residues. Germline V CDR1 and CDR2: SGHDT, YYEEEE. Trimming pared 3 bases from V and 6 bases from J, leaving 16 bases between. TCR beta CDR3 regions were amplified from RNA transcripts. In the first-round RT-PCR of the TCR CDR3, the HTBI primer set was used. TCRdb used MiXCR to reprocess the multiplex PCR reads, holding one entry per CDR3 protein. The repertoire holds approximately 530,000 distinct CDR3 sequences, with roughly a sixth as singletons. Study results and caveats: In simple terms, a model built on 13 V-J features told ophthalmopathy apart from stable hyperthyroidism.

This TCR came from a woman younger than 30 with Graves' hyperthyroidism. Sequencing was performed on blood. The chain couples TRBV5-6 to TRBJ2-1; possibly TRBD2 for D (6 bases). The CDR3 is CASSYRDSLPNEQFF. In DNA, the CDR3 is TGTGCCAGCAGCTACCGGGACTCATTACCCAATGAGCAGTTCTTC.